This TCR beta chain was identified during a study of regulatory T cells in long-lasting Graves disease. The CDR3 loop spans 15 amino acids. The ends lost 0 bases at V and 5 bases at J; junction bases unmatched: 8. Germline lookup yields CDR1 DFQATT and CDR2 SNEGSKA (reference sequence). In this sample, this clonotype turned up many times. Time point noted: newly diagnosed GD, antithyroid drugs for less than 3 months. Following extraction of RNA from PBMCs, that RNA was used to make the TCR library. Researchers made TCR beta libraries by using iRepertoire HTBI primers and running Arm-PCR on CDR3 regions. MiXCR, run by TCRdb on the multiplex PCR reads, gives a single entry per CDR3 protein. The table lists approximately 250,000 distinct CDR3 sequences, about a sixth of them singletons.

The rearrangement uses TRBV20-1 and TRBJ2-5; TRBD2 matches at 8 bases. The material was peripheral blood mononuclear cells (PBMCs), obtained at new diagnosis, from a patient treated with antithyroid drugs. This receptor was taken from a female donor with Graves disease. Here the CDR3 DNA reads TGCAGTGCTAGAGATGCGGGAGGCCGGGGGGAGACCCAGTACTTC. This encodes CSARDAGGRGETQYF.